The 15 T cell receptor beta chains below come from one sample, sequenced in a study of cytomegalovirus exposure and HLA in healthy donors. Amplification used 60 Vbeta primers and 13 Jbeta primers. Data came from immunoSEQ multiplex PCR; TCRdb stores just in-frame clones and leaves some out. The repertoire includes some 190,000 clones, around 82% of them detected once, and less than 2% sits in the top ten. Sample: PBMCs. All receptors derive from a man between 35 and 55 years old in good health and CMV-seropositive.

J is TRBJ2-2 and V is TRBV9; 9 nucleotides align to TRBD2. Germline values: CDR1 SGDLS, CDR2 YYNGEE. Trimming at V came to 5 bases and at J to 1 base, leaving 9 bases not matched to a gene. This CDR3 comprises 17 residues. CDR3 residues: CASSRRTLAGNTGELFF. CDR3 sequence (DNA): TGTGCCAGCAGTCGTAGGACACTAGCGGGGAACACCGGGGAGCTGTTTTTT. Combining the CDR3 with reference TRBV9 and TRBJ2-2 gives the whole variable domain DSGVTQTPKHLITATGQRVTLRCSPRSGDLSVYWYQQSLDQGLQFLIQYYNGEERAKGNILERFSAQQFPDLHSELNLSSLELGDSALYFCASSRRTLAGNTGELFFGEGSRLTVL.

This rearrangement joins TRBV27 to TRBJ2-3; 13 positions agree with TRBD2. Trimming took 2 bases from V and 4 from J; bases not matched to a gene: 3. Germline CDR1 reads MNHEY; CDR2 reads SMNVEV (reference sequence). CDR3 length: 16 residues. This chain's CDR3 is CASSLTLAGGPDTQYF. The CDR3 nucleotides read TGTGCCAGCAGTTTAACACTAGCGGGAGGGCCAGATACGCAGTATTTT.

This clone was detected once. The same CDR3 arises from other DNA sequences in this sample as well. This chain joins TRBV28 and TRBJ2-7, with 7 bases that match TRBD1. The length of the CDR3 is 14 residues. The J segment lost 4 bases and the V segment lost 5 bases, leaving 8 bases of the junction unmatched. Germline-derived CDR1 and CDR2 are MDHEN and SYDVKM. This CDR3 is CASSLPGQLYEQYF. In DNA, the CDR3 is TGTGCCAGCAGTCTGCCGGGACAGTTGTACGAGCAGTACTTC.

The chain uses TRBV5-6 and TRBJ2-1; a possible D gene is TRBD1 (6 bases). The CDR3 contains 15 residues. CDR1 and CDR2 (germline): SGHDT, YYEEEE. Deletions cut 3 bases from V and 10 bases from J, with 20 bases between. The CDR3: CASSWGTTFTREQFF. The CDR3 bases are TGTGCCAGCAGCTGGGGGACAACCTTTACGAGGGAGCAGTTCTTC.

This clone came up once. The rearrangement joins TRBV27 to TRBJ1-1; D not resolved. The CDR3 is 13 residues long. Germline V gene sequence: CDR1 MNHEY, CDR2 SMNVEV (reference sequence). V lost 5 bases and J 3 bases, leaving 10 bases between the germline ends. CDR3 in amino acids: CASSRSAYTEAFF. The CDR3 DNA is TGTGCCAGCAGTCGCAGTGCCTACACTGAAGCTTTCTTT.

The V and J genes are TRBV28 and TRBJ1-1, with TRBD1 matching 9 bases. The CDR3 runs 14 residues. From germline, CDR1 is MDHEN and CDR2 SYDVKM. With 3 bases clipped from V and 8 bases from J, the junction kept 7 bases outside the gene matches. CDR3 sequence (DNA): TGTGCCAGCAGTTTGCCAGGGACAGGGCGAGAAGCTTTCTTT. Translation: CASSLPGTGREAFF.

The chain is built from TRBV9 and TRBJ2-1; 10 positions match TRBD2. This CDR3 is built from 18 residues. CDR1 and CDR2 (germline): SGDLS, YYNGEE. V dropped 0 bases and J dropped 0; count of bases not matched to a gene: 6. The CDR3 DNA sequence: TGTGCCAGCAGCGTAGGACTAGCGGGCCGCTACTCCTACAATGAGCAGTTCTTC. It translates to CASSVGLAGRYSYNEQFF.

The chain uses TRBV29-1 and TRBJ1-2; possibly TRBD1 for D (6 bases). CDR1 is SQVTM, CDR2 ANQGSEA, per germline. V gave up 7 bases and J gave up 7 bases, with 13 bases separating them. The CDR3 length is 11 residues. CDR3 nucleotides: TGCAGCGGGGGGGGGCAGTTTGGCTACACCTTC. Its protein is CSGGGQFGYTF.

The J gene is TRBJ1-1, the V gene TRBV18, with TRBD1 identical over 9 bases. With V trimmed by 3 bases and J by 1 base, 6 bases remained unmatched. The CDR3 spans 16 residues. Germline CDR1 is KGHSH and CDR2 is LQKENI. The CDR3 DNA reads TGTGCCAGCTCACCTAACACAGGGGGCGGGAACACTGAAGCTTTCTTT. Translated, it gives CASSPNTGGGNTEAFF.

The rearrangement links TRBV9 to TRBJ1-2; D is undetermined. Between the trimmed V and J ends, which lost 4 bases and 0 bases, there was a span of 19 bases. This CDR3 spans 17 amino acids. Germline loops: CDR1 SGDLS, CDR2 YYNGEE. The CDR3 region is CASSTRQDTEANYGYTF. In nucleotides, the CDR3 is TGTGCCAGCAGCACTAGACAAGATACCGAAGCTAACTATGGCTACACCTTC. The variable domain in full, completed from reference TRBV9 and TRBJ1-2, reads DSGVTQTPKHLITATGQRVTLRCSPRSGDLSVYWYQQSLDQGLQFLIQYYNGEERAKGNILERFSAQQFPDLHSELNLSSLELGDSALYFCASSTRQDTEANYGYTFGSGTRLTVV.

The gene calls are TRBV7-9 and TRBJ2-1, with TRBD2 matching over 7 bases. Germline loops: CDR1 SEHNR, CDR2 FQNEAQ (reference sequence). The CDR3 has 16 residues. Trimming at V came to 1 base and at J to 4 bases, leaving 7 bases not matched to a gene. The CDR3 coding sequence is TGTGCCAGCAGCTTAGTGGGGAGGGAGCGGTACAATGAGCAGTTCTTC. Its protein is CASSLVGRERYNEQFF. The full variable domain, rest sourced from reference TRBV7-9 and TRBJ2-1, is DTGVSQNPRHKITKRGQNVTFRCDPISEHNRLYWYRQTLGQGPEFLTYFQNEAQLEKSRLLSDRFSAERPKGSFSTLEIQRTEQGDSAMYLCASSLVGRERYNEQFFGPGTRLTVL.

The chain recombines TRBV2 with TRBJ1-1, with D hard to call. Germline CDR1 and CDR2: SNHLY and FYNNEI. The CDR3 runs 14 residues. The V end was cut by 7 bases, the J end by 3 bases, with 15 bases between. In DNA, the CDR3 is TGTGCCAGCATTGAGGGCGCCTGGGACACTGAAGCTTTCTTT. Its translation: CASIEGAWDTEAFF.

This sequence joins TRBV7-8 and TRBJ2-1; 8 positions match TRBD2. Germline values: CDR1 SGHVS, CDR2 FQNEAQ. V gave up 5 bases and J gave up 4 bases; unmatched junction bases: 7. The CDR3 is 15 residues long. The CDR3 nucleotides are TGTGCCAGCAGCCGGGGGGGGGTCCTATACAATGAGCAGTTCTTC. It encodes CASSRGGVLYNEQFF. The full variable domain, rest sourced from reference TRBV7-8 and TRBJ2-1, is GAGVSQSPRYKVAKRGQDVALRCDPISGHVSLFWYQQALGQGPEFLTYFQNEAQLDKSGLPSDRFFAERPEGSVSTLKIQRTQQEDSAVYLCASSRGGVLYNEQFFGPGTRLTVL.

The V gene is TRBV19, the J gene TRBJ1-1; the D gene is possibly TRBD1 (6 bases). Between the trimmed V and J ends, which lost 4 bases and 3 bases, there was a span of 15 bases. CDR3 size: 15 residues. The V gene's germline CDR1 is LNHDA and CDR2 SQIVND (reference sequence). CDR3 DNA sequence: TGTGCCAGTAGTAGAGGGGACAAGAGGTACACTGAAGCTTTCTTT. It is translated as CASSRGDKRYTEAFF.

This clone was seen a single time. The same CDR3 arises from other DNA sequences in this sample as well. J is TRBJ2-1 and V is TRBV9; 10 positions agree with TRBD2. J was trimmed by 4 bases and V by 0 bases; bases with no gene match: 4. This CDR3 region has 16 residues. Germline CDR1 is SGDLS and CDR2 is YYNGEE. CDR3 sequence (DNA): TGTGCCAGCAGCGTAGGGGGGACTAGCGCTTACAATGAGCAGTTCTTC. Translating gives CASSVGGTSAYNEQFF. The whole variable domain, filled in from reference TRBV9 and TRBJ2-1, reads DSGVTQTPKHLITATGQRVTLRCSPRSGDLSVYWYQQSLDQGLQFLIQYYNGEERAKGNILERFSAQQFPDLHSELNLSSLELGDSALYFCASSVGGTSAYNEQFFGPGTRLTVL.